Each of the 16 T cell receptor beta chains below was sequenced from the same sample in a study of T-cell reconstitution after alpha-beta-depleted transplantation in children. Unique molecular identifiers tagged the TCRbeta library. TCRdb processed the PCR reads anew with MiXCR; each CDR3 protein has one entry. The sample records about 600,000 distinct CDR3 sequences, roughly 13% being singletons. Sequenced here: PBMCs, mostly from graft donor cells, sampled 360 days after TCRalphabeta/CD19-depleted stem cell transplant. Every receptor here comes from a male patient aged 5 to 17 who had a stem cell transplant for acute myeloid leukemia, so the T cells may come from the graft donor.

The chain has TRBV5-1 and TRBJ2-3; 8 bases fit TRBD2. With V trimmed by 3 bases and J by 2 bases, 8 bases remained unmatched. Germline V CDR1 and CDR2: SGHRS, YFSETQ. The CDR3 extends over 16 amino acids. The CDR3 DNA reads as TGCGCCAGCAGCTGGACTAGCCCTAACCCCACAGATACGCAGTATTTT. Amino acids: CASSWTSPNPTDTQYF.

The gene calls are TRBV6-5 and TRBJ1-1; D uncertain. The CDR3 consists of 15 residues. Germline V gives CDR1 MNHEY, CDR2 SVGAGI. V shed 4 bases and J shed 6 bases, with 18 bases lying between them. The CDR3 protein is CASSSPRRARAEAFF. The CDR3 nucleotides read TGTGCCAGCAGTTCCCCGAGGAGGGCCCGGGCTGAAGCTTTCTTT.

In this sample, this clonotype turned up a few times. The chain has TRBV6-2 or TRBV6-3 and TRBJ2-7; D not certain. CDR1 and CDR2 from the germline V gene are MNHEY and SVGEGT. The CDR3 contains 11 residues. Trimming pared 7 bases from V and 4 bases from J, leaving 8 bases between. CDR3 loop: CASTQGYEQYF. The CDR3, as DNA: TGTGCCAGCACCCAAGGGTACGAGCAGTACTTC.

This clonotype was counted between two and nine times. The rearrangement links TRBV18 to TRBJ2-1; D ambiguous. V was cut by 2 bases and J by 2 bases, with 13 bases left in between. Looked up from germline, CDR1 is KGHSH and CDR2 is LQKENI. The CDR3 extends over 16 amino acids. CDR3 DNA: TGTGCCAGCTCACCATTTCAGCAGGTCCCCTACAATGAGCAGTTCTTC. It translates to CASSPFQQVPYNEQFF.

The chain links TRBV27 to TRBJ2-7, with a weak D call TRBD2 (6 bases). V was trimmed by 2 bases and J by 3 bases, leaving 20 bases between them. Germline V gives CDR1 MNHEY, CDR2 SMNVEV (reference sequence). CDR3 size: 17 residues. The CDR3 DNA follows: TGTGCCAGCAGTTTAGGAGGGTCCCTTCTCTTCATCTACGAGCAGTACGTC. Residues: CASSLGGSLLFIYEQYV.

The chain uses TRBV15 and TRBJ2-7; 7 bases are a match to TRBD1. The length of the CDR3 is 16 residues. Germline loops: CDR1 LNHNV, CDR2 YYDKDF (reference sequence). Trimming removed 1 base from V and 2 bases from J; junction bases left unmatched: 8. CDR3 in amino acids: CATSRATGVSPYEQYF. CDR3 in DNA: TGTGCCACCAGCAGAGCTACAGGGGTGAGCCCCTACGAGCAGTACTTC.

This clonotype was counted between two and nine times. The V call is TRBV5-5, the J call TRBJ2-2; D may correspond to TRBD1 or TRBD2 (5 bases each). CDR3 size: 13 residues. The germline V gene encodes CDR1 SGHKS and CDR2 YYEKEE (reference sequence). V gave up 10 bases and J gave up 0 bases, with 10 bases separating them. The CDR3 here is CAGAGTNTGELFF. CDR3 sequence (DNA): TGTGCCGGGGCGGGCACGAACACCGGGGAGCTGTTTTTT.

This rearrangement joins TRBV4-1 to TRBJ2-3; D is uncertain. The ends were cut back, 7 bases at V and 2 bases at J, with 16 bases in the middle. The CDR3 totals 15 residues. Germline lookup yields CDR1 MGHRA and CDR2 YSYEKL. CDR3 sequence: CASTQTPPLTDTQYF. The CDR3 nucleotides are TGCGCCAGCACTCAGACTCCGCCACTCACAGATACGCAGTATTTT.

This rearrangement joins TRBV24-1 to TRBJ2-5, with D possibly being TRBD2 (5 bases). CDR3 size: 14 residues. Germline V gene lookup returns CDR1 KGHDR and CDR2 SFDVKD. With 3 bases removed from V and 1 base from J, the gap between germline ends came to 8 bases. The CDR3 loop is CATSDPRAQETQYF. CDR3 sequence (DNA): TGTGCCACCAGTGATCCGAGGGCCCAAGAGACCCAGTACTTC.

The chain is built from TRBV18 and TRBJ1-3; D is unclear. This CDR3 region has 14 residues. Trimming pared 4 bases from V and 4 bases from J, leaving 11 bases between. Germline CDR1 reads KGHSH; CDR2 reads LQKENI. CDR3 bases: TGTGCCAGCTCACACCCTGCTAAGGGAAACACCATATATTTT. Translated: CASSHPAKGNTIYF.

CDR3 sequence reads: CASSQDLNGANVLTF. The CDR3 region has the DNA TGTGCCAGCAGCCAAGATCTGAACGGGGCCAACGTCCTGACTTTC. The genes are TRBV4-2 and TRBJ2-6; D uncertain. The germline V gene encodes CDR1 LGHNA and CDR2 YNFKEQ. This CDR3 comprises 15 residues. V was shortened by 0 bases and J by 4 bases, with 7 bases between the two germline ends.

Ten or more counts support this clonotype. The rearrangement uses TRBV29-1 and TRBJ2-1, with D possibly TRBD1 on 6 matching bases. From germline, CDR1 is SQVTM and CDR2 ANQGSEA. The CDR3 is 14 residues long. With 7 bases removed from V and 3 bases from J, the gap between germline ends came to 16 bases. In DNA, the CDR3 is TGCAGCGGCAACCAGGGGACGTACTACAATGAGCAGTTCTTC. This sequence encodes CSGNQGTYYNEQFF.

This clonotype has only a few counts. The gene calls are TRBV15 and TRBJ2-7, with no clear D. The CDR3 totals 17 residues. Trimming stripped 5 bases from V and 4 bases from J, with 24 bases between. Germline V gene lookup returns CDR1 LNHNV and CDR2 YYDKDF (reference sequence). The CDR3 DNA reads TGTGCCACCAGCGGTTTTGCCGAGCCGGGCACTCCATACGAGCAGTACTTC. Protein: CATSGFAEPGTPYEQYF.

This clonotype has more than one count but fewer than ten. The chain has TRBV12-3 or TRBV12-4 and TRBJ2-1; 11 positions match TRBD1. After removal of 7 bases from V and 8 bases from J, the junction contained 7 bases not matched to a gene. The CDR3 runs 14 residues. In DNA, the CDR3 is TGTGCCAGCAACCTGGACAGGGGGCACGATGAGCAGTTCTTC. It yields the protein CASNLDRGHDEQFF.

CDR3 residues: CASSSNWDTQYF. CDR3 nucleotides: TGTGCCAGCAGTTCGAATTGGGATACGCAGTATTTT. V gene TRBV28 combines with J gene TRBJ2-3, with D unresolved. Trimming took off 4 bases at V and 6 bases at J, with 8 bases between the two ends. Looked up from germline, CDR1 is MDHEN and CDR2 is SYDVKM. The CDR3 covers 12 residues.

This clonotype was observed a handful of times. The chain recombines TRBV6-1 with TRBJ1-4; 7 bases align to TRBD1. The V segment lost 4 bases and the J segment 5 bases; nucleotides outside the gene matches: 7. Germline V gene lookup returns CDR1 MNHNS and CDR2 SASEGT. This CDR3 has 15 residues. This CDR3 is CASSVLGDRNEKLFF. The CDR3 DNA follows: TGTGCCAGCAGTGTCCTTGGGGACAGAAATGAAAAACTGTTTTTT.